This TCR beta chain was found in a study of identifying expanded T cells in peripheral blood. Overall study findings and caveats: Technical replicates showed approximately 1.2 changed clones; about two weeks around 15; four weeks 19. Approximately 2-week clone count variance significantly increased as total template count grew.

During the collection period, no donor immune events like infections were recorded. The V segment lost 3 bases and the J segment 1 base; nucleotides outside the gene matches: 5. The germline gives CDR1 PRHDT, CDR2 FYEKMQ (reference sequence). This CDR3 region has 17 residues. Only in-frame clones appear in the TCRdb table, and some are missing; sequencing was by immunoSEQ multiplex PCR. The table records tens of thousands of clones, 70% to 90% of them present only once. Comment on this clone: Its cognate antigen is unknown.

V gene TRBV13 combines with J gene TRBJ2-2, with 10 bases lining up with TRBD2. The receptor's source is a person aged 18-69 years in good health. Sequences were obtained from blood. CDR3 DNA: TGTGCCAGCAGCTTGGAATTAGCGGGAGGGAACACCGGGGAGCTGTTTTTT. Amino acid sequence: CASSLELAGGNTGELFF.